A single sample is the source of the 2 T cell receptor beta chains below, sequenced in a study of T-cell reconstitution after alpha-beta-depleted transplantation in children. It was with unique molecular identifiers that the TCRbeta library was prepared. TCRdb reprocessed the PCR reads with MiXCR, giving one entry per CDR3 protein. The sample shows hundreds of thousands of distinct CDR3 sequences, around 14% of them seen only once. Sample: PBMCs, taken before TCRalphabeta/CD19-depleted stem cell transplant. The receptor source for this set is a girl under 10 years old with congenital amegakaryocytic thrombocytopenia, due to receive a stem cell transplant.

The chain links TRBV7-3 to TRBJ2-7, with 10 bases fitting TRBD1. Trimming removed 1 base from V and 2 bases from J; junction bases left unmatched: 8. The germline gives CDR1 SGHTA, CDR2 FQGTGA. The CDR3 runs to 17 residues. The CDR3 nucleotides read TGTGCCAGCAGCTTAATGGTACTCGGACAGGGGGCCTACGAGCAGTACTTC. Translating gives CASSLMVLGQGAYEQYF.

This clonotype was counted a few times. The CDR3 nucleotides are TGCAGCGTCACGAAACAGGGTTCTGGAAACACCATATATTTT. Translated: CSVTKQGSGNTIYF. V is TRBV29-1 and J is TRBJ1-3; maybe TRBD1 (6 bases). V was clipped by 6 bases and J by 1 base, with 13 bases between them. The CDR3 runs 14 residues. The germline V gene has CDR1 SQVTM and CDR2 ANQGSEA.